The source of this T cell receptor (beta chain) is a study of blood T cells in healthy people across ages. Study-wide results and limits: The CMV status of each donor remained undetermined, and this could have confounded shifts in expanded clonotypes. Strongly correlated with naive T cell percentage was TCR beta diversity.

A sample-barcoded 5' primer and a J-beta primer mix were used in a second PCR of roughly 7 to 11 cycles. Every single cDNA molecule received a tag from a template-switch adaptor with 12 random nucleotides. TCRdb fed the 5' RACE reads into MiXCR, producing one record per CDR3 protein. The profile shows about 1.8 million distinct CDR3 sequences, roughly 49% of them singletons. It was approximately 9 milliliters of peripheral blood that were drawn from each donor. CDR1 is MNHNY and CDR2 is SVGAGI in the germline V gene (reference sequence). The CDR3 loop spans 13 amino acids. Trimming took 7 bases from V and 2 from J; bases not matched to a gene: 2. On this clonotype: Its antigen is unknown.

The sample taken for sequencing was blood. The rearrangement uses TRBV6-6 and TRBJ2-3, with 8 bases that match TRBD1. This receptor was identified in a woman in her thirties or forties in good health. The CDR3 here is CASKDRVTDTQYF. The CDR3 DNA reads TGTGCCAGCAAGGACAGGGTCACAGATACGCAGTATTTT.